The entry that follows covers one T cell receptor beta chain sequence. From the 5' RACE reads, TCRdb called clonotypes with MiXCR, one entry per CDR3 protein. The sample lists 600,000 to 850,000 distinct CDR3 sequences, over 15% seen once, with over 10% in the top ten. The CDR3 length is 14 residues. In germline, CDR1 is SGHTA, CDR2 FQGNSA. V dropped 5 bases and J dropped 3 bases, with 14 bases sitting between them. This entry belongs to a study of identical twins. The sample was also linked to a second study, of T cells expressing NK-cell markers. From that study: The eight sequenced donors comprised seven who were HCMV-seropositive and one who was seronegative. Among CD8+ T cells from five or six donors, dominant NKG2C+ clonotypes accounted for about 1.0-7.0%.

This TCR came from a woman between 18 and 29 years old in good health. The sequencing sample was made of PBMCs. The genes are TRBV7-2 and TRBJ2-7, with D perhaps TRBD1 or TRBD2 (5 bases each). CDR3 protein: CASSRGALGYEQYF. CDR3 bases: TGTGCCAGCAGCCGAGGGGCTCTTGGCTACGAGCAGTACTTC.